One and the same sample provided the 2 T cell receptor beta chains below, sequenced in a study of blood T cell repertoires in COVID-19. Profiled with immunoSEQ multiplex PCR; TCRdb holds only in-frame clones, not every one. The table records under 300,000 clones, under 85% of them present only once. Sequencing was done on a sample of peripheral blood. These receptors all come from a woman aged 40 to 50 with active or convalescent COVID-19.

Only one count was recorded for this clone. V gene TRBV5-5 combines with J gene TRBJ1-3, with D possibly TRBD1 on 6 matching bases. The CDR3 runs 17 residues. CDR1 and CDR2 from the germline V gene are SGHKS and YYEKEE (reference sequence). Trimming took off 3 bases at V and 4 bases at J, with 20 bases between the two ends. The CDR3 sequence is CASSSIPGGSFGNTIYF. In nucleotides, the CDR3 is TGTGCCAGCAGCTCCATCCCGGGGGGCTCCTTCGGAAACACCATATATTTT.

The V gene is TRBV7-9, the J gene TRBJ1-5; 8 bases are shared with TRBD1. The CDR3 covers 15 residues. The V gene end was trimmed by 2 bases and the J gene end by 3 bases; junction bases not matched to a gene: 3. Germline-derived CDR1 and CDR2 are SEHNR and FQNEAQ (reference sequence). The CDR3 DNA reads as TGTGCCAGCAGCTTAACAGGGGGTACCAATCAGCCCCAGCATTTT. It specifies CASSLTGGTNQPQHF.